Listed below are T cell receptor beta chains from one sample, sequenced in a study of T cell responses to AZD1222 COVID-19 vaccine. Sequenced by immunoSEQ multiplex PCR; TCRdb stores in-frame clones only, minus some. This sample has under 150,000 clones; 85% to 90% occur once, and the top ten carry 1.5% to 2%. This sample comprised peripheral blood, obtained 28 days after the second AZD1222 dose. The receptors here all came from an adult who received the AZD1222 COVID-19 vaccine. The CDR3 runs from the conserved cysteine through the conserved F or W.

V: TRBV28
length: 15
J: TRBJ2-3
CDR3: CASSPAGTTGDTQYF

V: TRBV7-9
length: 15
J: TRBJ2-5
CDR3: CASSLASGSGQTQYF

V: TRBV5-1
length: 13
J: TRBJ1-1
CDR3: CASSFGPGTEAFF

V: TRBV5-1
length: 16
J: TRBJ1-3
CDR3: CASSLLGVGGSDTIYF

V: TRBV27
length: 15
J: TRBJ2-3
CDR3: CASSSSPTGTDTQYF

V: TRBV5-4
length: 16
J: TRBJ2-2
CDR3: CASSPAGLAGTGELFF

V: TRBV3-1/TRBV3-2
length: 15
J: TRBJ1-6
CDR3: CASSQLARGFSPLHF

V: TRBV5-6
length: 16
J: TRBJ1-6
CDR3: CASSLGFGGYNSPLHF

V: TRBV28
length: 14
J: TRBJ2-1
CDR3: CASSSQGAGNEQFF

V: TRBV5-1
length: 14
J: TRBJ1-1
CDR3: CASSTGDRNTEAFF

V: TRBV3-1/TRBV3-2
length: 16
J: TRBJ1-2
CDR3: CASSQVATGGGYGYTF

V: TRBV19
length: 14
J: TRBJ1-6
CDR3: CASRMTGNNSPLHF

V: TRBV7-6
length: 16
J: TRBJ2-1
CDR3: CASSLVAGGFHNEQFF

V: TRBV19
length: 15
J: TRBJ1-3
CDR3: CASKLDGSSGNTIYF

V: TRBV24-1
length: 15
J: TRBJ1-2
CDR3: CATSDSGTARHGYTF

V: TRBV27
length: 14
J: TRBJ2-3
CDR3: CASSLGRGTDTQYF

V: TRBV25-1
length: 16
J: TRBJ1-2
CDR3: CASSETGTVARYGYTF

V: TRBV7-2
length: 15
J: TRBJ1-3
CDR3: CASSSVRGFGNTIYF

V: TRBV6-5
length: 16
J: TRBJ2-2
CDR3: CASSYRGTGGGGELFF

V: TRBV4-3
length: 15
J: TRBJ2-1
CDR3: CASSQTTGSRDEQFF

V: TRBV7-2
length: 18
J: TRBJ2-7
CDR3: CASSSPVAGTSGKYEQYF

V: TRBV28
length: 14
J: TRBJ1-1
CDR3: CASSKRGGNTEAFF